This entry lists 17 T cell receptor beta chains sequenced from one sample in a study of cytomegalovirus exposure and HLA in healthy donors (dated by TCRdb to about 2017). The library was built by means of the immunoSEQ multiplex PCR assay. For the multiplex PCR, a mixture combining 60 forward primers for TCR Vbeta segments and 13 reverse primers for TCR Jbeta segments was used. TCRdb stores this immuneACCESS table with in-frame sequences only. Part of the clones is absent; in the studies checked, under half of the shortfall reflects unresolved V genes, and no reason is known for the rest. This sample is represented by 150,000 to 200,000 clones; roughly 88% of them were singletons. The ten largest account for about 6% of the sample. Sequences were obtained from PBMCs. The receptors originated from a middle-aged man in good health and CMV-seropositive.

The chain uses TRBV7-3 and TRBJ2-2; 8 bases fit TRBD2. The V and J ends lost 2 bases and 3 bases, in that order; junction bases with no gene match: 5. Germline CDR1 is SGHTA and CDR2 is FQGTGA. The CDR3 runs 16 residues. CDR3 coding DNA: TGTGCCAGCAGCTTAGCCAGCGGGAGCTACACCGGGGAGCTGTTTTTT. Amino acid sequence: CASSLASGSYTGELFF.

V and J are TRBV5-4 and TRBJ1-2; 7 bases are shared with TRBD1. Germline CDR1 SGHNT, CDR2 YYREEE (reference sequence). Unmatched junction bases numbered 16, after V lost 10 bases and J lost 7 bases. The CDR3 contains 14 residues. CDR3 sequence (DNA): TGTGCCTATCGAGTACAGGGGCCGCAAGGTGGCTACACCTTC. Encoded protein: CAYRVQGPQGGYTF. Full variable domain (remainder filled in from reference TRBV5-4 and TRBJ1-2): ETGVTQSPTHLIKTRGQQVTLRCSSQSGHNTVSWYQQALGQGPQFIFQYYREEENGRGNFPPRFSGLQFPNYSSELNVNALELDDSALYLCAYRVQGPQGGYTFGSGTRLTVV.

The chain carries TRBV7-9 and TRBJ1-3; TRBD1 agrees at 10 bases. Germline CDR1 is SEHNR and CDR2 is FQNEAQ (reference sequence). The CDR3 extends over 15 amino acids. V gave up 8 bases and J gave up 2 bases; unmatched junction bases: 6. The CDR3 spells CASGDRGRTGNTIYF. The DNA for the CDR3 is TGTGCCAGCGGGGACAGGGGTCGTACTGGAAACACCATATATTTT.

V and J are TRBV5-1 and TRBJ1-2; D might be TRBD1 (5 bases). The germline CDR1 and CDR2 sequences are SGHRS and YFSETQ. V lost 0 bases and J 6 bases, leaving 18 bases between the germline ends. The length of the CDR3 is 16 residues. The CDR3 bases are TGCGCCAGCAGCTTGGAATCCCACCGTCAGGGCAATGGCTACACCTTC. Protein product: CASSLESHRQGNGYTF.

The rearrangement joins TRBV19 to TRBJ2-1, with 11 bases aligning to TRBD1. The CDR3 sequence is 18 residues long. From germline, CDR1 is LNHDA and CDR2 SQIVND (reference sequence). V lost 1 base, J lost 6 bases, and 11 bases stayed unmatched. The CDR3 nucleotides read TGTGCCAGTAGTATAGGCTGGGGACAGGGGGGCGTAGCCAATGAGCAGTTCTTC. Amino acid sequence: CASSIGWGQGGVANEQFF.

The chain is built from TRBV6-5 and TRBJ1-1; TRBD1 matches 7 bases. The junction had 2 bases not matched to a gene; V was cut back by 2 bases and J by 11 bases. This CDR3 is 11 amino acids long. In germline, CDR1 is MNHEY, CDR2 SVGAGI. CDR3 loop: CASSYRDSAFF. The CDR3 DNA sequence: TGTGCCAGCAGTTACCGGGACAGCGCTTTCTTT.

The rearrangement uses TRBV12-5 and TRBJ2-1; 8 bases are a match to TRBD1. Trimming removed 5 bases from V and 5 bases from J; junction bases left unmatched: 8. Germline CDR1 is LGHNT and CDR2 is FRNRAP. This CDR3 is built from 15 residues. The CDR3 here is CASGTAGQVDNEQFF. The CDR3 DNA reads TGTGCTAGTGGTACCGCGGGACAGGTCGACAATGAGCAGTTCTTC.

A word on this clone: Other nucleotide sequences in the sample specify the same CDR3. The chain is built from TRBV11-2 and TRBJ2-2, with TRBD2 as a possible D gene (6 bases). Trimming removed 3 bases at V and 5 bases at J, with 19 bases between. CDR1 and CDR2 (germline): SGHAT, FQNNGV. The CDR3 covers 17 residues. CDR3 loop: CASSFRVGLRGTGELFF. The CDR3, as DNA: TGTGCCAGCAGCTTCCGGGTGGGCCTTCGGGGGACCGGGGAGCTGTTTTTT.

J is TRBJ2-5 and V is TRBV11-3; tentatively, D is TRBD1 (6 bases). The CDR3 is made up of 14 amino acids. The germline V gene has CDR1 SGHNT and CDR2 YENEEA. V gave up 5 bases and J gave up 5 bases, with 15 bases separating them. CDR3 DNA sequence: TGTGCCAGCAGCCCTACAGGGTTCTGGGAGACCCAGTACTTC. Its protein product is CASSPTGFWETQYF.

The chain employs TRBV7-9 and TRBJ1-5; D ambiguous. V lost 1 base and J 2 bases, leaving 9 bases between the germline ends. Germline V lookup: CDR1 SEHNR, CDR2 FQNEAQ (reference sequence). This CDR3 has 15 amino acids. The CDR3 sequence: CASSLGGVGNQPQHF. In DNA, the CDR3 is TGTGCCAGCAGCTTAGGGGGAGTCGGCAATCAGCCCCAGCATTTT. The variable domain in full, with the rest retrieved from reference TRBV7-9 and TRBJ1-5, is DTGVSQNPRHKITKRGQNVTFRCDPISEHNRLYWYRQTLGQGPEFLTYFQNEAQLEKSRLLSDRFSAERPKGSFSTLEIQRTEQGDSAMYLCASSLGGVGNQPQHFGDGTRLSIL.

The chain recombines TRBV7-9 with TRBJ1-4; 10 bases fit TRBD1. Per germline, CDR1 SEHNR and CDR2 FQNEAQ (reference sequence). V was pared by 4 bases and J by 6 bases, with 5 bases of the junction left unmatched. The CDR3 extends over 15 amino acids. CDR3 sequence: CASSYTGTGDEKLFF. CDR3 bases: TGTGCCAGCAGCTACACCGGGACAGGGGATGAAAAACTGTTTTTT.

V and J are TRBV15 and TRBJ2-7; 8 bases agree with TRBD1. V shed 4 bases and J 3 bases; nucleotides not matched to a gene: 11. CDR1 and CDR2 from the germline V gene are LNHNV and YYDKDF (reference sequence). This CDR3 spans 16 amino acids. CDR3 sequence: CATSMAGGTNYYEQYF. The CDR3 DNA sequence: TGTGCCACCAGCATGGCAGGGGGCACTAACTACTACGAGCAGTACTTC.

Of note for this clone: The sample holds other DNA sequences that translate to the same CDR3. This chain connects TRBV5-6 to TRBJ1-3; D is unresolved. This CDR3 is 14 amino acids long. V shed 0 bases and J shed 2 bases, with 6 bases lying between them. From germline, CDR1 is SGHDT and CDR2 YYEEEE. CDR3 in amino acids: CASSLGRAGNTIYF. CDR3 sequence (DNA): TGTGCCAGCAGCTTGGGGAGGGCTGGAAACACCATATATTTT.

This clone appeared a few times. This chain connects TRBV5-4 to TRBJ2-5; 8 bases are a match to TRBD2. Germline trimming cut 0 bases from V and 5 bases from J; bases unmatched to any gene: 6. CDR3 length equals 15 residues. The germline CDR1 and CDR2 sequences are SGHNT and YYREEE (reference sequence). The CDR3 region is CASSLAGTREETQYF. The CDR3 region has the DNA TGTGCCAGCAGCTTGGCGGGGACTAGAGAGGAGACCCAGTACTTC.

This chain connects TRBV2 to TRBJ2-7, with 9 nucleotides matching TRBD1. The V and J ends lost 3 bases and 0 bases, in that order; junction bases with no gene match: 6. The CDR3 is 16 amino acids. Per germline, CDR1 SNHLY and CDR2 FYNNEI. DNA of the CDR3: TGTGCCAGCAGTGATTCGTGGACAGGGGCCTCCTACGAGCAGTACGTC. Its translation: CASSDSWTGASYEQYV.

In its sample, this clone was seen a few times. The chain has TRBV11-3 and TRBJ1-1; no reliable D call. In germline, CDR1 is SGHNT, CDR2 YENEEA. V was clipped by 3 bases and J by 4 bases, with 15 bases between them. The CDR3 consists of 15 residues. The CDR3 nucleotides read TGTGCCAGCAGCTTCTGGGGAGGAGAGGGCACTGAAGCTTTCTTT. It specifies CASSFWGGEGTEAFF.

The CDR3 here is CASSSTGSSYNSPLHF. The CDR3 bases are TGTGCCAGCAGTTCGACAGGGAGCTCCTATAATTCACCCCTCCACTTT. The genes are TRBV28 and TRBJ1-6; TRBD1 matches 7 bases. The V gene's germline CDR1 is MDHEN and CDR2 SYDVKM. CDR3 length equals 16 residues. V trimming: 4 bases; J trimming: 0 bases; junction bases outside the gene matches: 3.